This section outlines one T cell receptor (beta chain) sequence together with its context. As yet, its antigen is unknown. The data derive from a study of cytomegalovirus exposure and HLA in healthy donors. Whole-study findings and limits: Reports described diagnosis of cytomegalovirus status by the classifier as highly specific and sensitive.

The assay was immunoSEQ multiplex PCR, and TCRdb's table has in-frame clones only and misses some. The sample yields about 170,000 clones, 70% to 90% seen once. Sequencing was carried out using PBMCs. The sequence came from a woman between 18 and 30 years old in good health and CMV-seronegative.

As DNA, the CDR3 is TGTGCCAGCAGTGAACCAAACACTGAAGCTTTCTTT. This encodes CASSEPNTEAFF. The V call is TRBV2, the J call TRBJ1-1; D unclear. From germline, CDR1 is SNHLY and CDR2 FYNNEI. This CDR3 has 12 residues. Trimming removed 2 bases at V and 2 bases at J, with 3 bases between.